The clone carrying this TCR beta chain was seen repeatedly, ten times or more. Its antigen is undetermined. V trimming: 1 base; J trimming: 2 bases; junction bases outside the gene matches: 9. Germline assignment: CDR1 SGHAT and CDR2 FQNNGV. The CDR3 is 17 amino acids. This entry belongs to a study of T cells in Graves' hyperthyroidism and ophthalmopathy. Study context: Upon initial diagnosis and before any treatment, peripheral blood was collected.

It was RNA transcripts that yielded the amplified TCR beta CDR3 regions. HTBI primers were used for first-round RT-PCR of the TCR CDR3. TCRdb recomputed calls from the multiplex PCR reads with MiXCR, one row per CDR3 protein. This sample carries over 300,000 distinct CDR3 sequences, approximately 13% of them seen once, and the ten largest clones take about 10%. Newly diagnosed patients aged 18 to 65 had hyperthyroidism of under 2 months' duration. General study findings and limits: Prediction of ophthalmopathy progression came a median 6.5 months pre-onset. Among clonotypes expanded in thyroid above 0.001, most were also found in blood.

The sequence derives from a woman aged 55-75 years with Graves' hyperthyroidism. Specimen: blood. This sequence joins TRBV11-2 and TRBJ2-3, with TRBD2 matching over 7 bases. The CDR3: CASSLAGSGNPTDTQYF. For the CDR3, the DNA is TGTGCCAGCAGCTTAGCAGGCAGCGGGAACCCCACAGATACGCAGTATTTT.